Described below is a single T cell receptor beta chain sequence and its context. Antigen: not known. This CDR3 has 13 amino acids. Germline CDR1 and CDR2: DFQATT and SNEGSKA (reference sequence). V was clipped by 5 bases and J by 4 bases, with 14 bases between them. The sample originates from a study of T cells after yellow fever vaccination. Whole-study results and caveats: Few clonotypes appeared in both CD4 and CD8 compartments. Most clones from primary vaccination were detected again post-booster (roughly 96% CD4, more than 85% CD8). Contamination by abundant bulk-population clonotypes could be present in FACS-sorted repertoires.

Universal primer sites and UMIs were introduced during 5'RACE template-switching synthesis of TCR cDNA. TCRdb reprocessed the 5' RACE reads with MiXCR, giving one entry per CDR3 protein. This table has under 550,000 distinct CDR3 sequences, less than 25% appearing once. The chain combines TRBV20-1 with TRBJ2-5, with D maybe TRBD1 (5 bases). The clonotype was recovered from a man aged 18 to 29 who received the YFV17D yellow fever vaccine. This specimen was PBMCs, taken roughly 20 days after the first yellow fever vaccination. The CDR3 spells CSAPIQGGETQYF. The DNA of the CDR3 is TGCAGTGCTCCGATTCAGGGCGGAGAGACCCAGTACTTC.